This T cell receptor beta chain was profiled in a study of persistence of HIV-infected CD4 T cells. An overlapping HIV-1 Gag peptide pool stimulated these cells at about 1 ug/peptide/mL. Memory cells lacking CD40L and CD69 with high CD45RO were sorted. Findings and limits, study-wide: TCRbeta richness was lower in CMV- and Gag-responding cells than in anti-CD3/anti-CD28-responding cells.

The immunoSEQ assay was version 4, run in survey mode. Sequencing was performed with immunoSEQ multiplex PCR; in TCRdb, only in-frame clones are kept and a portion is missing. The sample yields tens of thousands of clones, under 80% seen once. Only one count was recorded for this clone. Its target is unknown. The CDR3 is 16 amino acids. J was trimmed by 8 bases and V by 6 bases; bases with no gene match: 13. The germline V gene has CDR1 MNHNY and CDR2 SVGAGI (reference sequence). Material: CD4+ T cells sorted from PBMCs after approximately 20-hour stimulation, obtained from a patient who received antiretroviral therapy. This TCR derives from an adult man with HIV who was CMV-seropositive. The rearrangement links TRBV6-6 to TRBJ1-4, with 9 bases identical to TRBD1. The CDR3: CASSRTKQGAGEKLFF. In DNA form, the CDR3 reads TGTGCCAGCAGCCGAACGAAACAGGGGGCAGGAGAAAAACTGTTTTTT.